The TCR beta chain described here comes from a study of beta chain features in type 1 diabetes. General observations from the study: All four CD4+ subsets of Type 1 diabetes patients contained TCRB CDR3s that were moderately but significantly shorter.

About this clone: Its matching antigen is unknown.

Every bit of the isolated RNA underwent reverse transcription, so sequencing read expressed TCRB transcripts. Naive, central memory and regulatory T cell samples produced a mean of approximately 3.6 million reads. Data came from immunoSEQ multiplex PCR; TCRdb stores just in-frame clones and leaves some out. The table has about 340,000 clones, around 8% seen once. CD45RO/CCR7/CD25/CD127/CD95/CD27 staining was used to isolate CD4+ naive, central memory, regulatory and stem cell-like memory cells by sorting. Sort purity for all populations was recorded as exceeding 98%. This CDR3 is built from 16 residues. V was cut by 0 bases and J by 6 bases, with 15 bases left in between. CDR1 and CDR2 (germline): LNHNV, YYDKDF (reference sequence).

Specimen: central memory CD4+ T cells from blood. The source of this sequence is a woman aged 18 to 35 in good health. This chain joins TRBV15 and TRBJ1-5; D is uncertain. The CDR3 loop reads CATSRDSAVLGQPQHF. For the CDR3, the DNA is TGTGCCACCAGCAGAGATTCAGCCGTCCTTGGTCAGCCCCAGCATTTT.